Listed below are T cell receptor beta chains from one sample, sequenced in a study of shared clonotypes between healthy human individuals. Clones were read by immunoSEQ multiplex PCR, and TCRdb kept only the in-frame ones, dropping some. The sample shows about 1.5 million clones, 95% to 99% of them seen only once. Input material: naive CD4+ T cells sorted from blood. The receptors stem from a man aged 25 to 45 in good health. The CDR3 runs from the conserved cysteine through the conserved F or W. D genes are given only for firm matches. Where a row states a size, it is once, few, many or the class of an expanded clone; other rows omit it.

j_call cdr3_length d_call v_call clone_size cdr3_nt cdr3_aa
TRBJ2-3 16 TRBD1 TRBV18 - TGTGCCAGCTCACTTTCGTTAACAGGGGACACAGATACGCAGTATTTT CASSLSLTGDTDTQYF
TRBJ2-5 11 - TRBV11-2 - TGTGCCAGCAGCCAACAAGAGACCCAGTACTTC CASSQQETQYF
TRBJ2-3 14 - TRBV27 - TGTGCCAGCAGTTTACGGGCCCTCACAGATACGCAGTATTTT CASSLRALTDTQYF
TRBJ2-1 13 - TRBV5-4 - TGTGCCAGCAGCTTCCACCGCGGGAATGAGCAGTTCTTC CASSFHRGNEQFF
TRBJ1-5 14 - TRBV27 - TGTGCCAGCAGTTTACAGGGTATTGGGCAGCCCCAGCATTTT CASSLQGIGQPQHF
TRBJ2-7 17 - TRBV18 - TGTGCCAGCTCACCAATCGAATCCGGACAAAGCTCCTACGAGCAGTACTTC CASSPIESGQSSYEQYF
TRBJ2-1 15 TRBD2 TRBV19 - TGTGCCAGTCGAAGTAGCGGGGACACTTACAATGAGCAGTTCTTC CASRSSGDTYNEQFF
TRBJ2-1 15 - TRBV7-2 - TGTGCCAGCAGCTTATTGGCGGACTCCTACAATGAGCAGTTCTTC CASSLLADSYNEQFF
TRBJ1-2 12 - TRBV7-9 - TGTGCCAGCAGCGGAAGCGCGGGCAGCTACACCTTC CASSGSAGSYTF
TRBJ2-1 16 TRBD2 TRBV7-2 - TGTGCCAGCAGCCTGAGGTTAGGGACTAGGGGACCTGAGCAGTTCTTC CASSLRLGTRGPEQFF
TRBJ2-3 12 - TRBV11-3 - TGTGCCAGCAGCGCGGGCGCAGATACGCAGTATTTT CASSAGADTQYF
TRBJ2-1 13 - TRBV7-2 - TGTGCCAGCAGCTTAGCGCAGGAGGCCAAGCAGTTCTTC CASSLAQEAKQFF
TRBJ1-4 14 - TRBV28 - TGTGCCAGCAGTACCCCGGACCTGAATGAAAAACTGTTTTTT CASSTPDLNEKLFF
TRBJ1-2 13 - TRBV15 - TGTGCCACCAGCAGTGCAGGGAATTTTGGCTACACCTTC CATSSAGNFGYTF
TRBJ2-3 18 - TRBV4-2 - TGTGCCAGCAGCCAGTTGGGCAGCAGCTCTAGAAGCACAGATACGCAGTATTTT CASSQLGSSSRSTDTQYF
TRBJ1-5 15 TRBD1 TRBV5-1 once TGCGCCAGCAGCCCCGGACAGGGTGACAATCAGCCCCAGCATTTT CASSPGQGDNQPQHF
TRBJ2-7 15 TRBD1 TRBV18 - TGTGCCAGCTCACCGGGTCAGGGGGATTTTTACGAGCAGTACTTC CASSPGQGDFYEQYF
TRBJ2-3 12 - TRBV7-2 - TGTGCCAGCAGCTTCCCCCCCCGGACGCAGTATTTT CASSFPPRTQYF
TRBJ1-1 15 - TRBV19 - TGTGCCAGTAGTATCCGGTCGGGGTTTAGGACTGAAGCTTTCTTT CASSIRSGFRTEAFF
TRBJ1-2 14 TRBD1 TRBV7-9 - TGTGCCAGCAGCTTAGCGGACAGGTTCTATGGCTACACCTTC CASSLADRFYGYTF
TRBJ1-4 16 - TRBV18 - TGTGCCAGCTCACCCTCCCGACAGGCAACTAATGAAAAACTGTTTTTT CASSPSRQATNEKLFF
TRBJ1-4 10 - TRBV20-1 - TGCAGTGCTATGCATGAAAAACTGTTTTTT CSAMHEKLFF
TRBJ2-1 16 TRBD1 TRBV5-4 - TGTGCCAGCAGCTCCCAGGCCGGGACAGGGACCAATGAGCAGTTCTTC CASSSQAGTGTNEQFF
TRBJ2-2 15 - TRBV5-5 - TGTGCCAGCAGCTTGGGGGCAGGTAGAACCGGGGAGCTGTTTTTT CASSLGAGRTGELFF
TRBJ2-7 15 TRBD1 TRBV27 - TGTGCCAGCAAATCCCAACAGGGGGCGAGGGGCGAGCAGTACTTC CASKSQQGARGEQYF
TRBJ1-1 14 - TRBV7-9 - TGTGCCAGCAGCCTGACGAGGGAGAACACTGAAGCTTTCTTT CASSLTRENTEAFF
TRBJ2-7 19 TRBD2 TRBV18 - TGTGCCAGCTCACTTACCACGGGACTAGCGGTAGGGGGTTCAGGCGAGCAGTACTTC CASSLTTGLAVGGSGEQYF